One sample yielded the 29 T cell receptor beta chains listed below, sequenced in a study of T cells in localized non-small cell lung cancer. TCRdb keeps only in-frame clones here, not all; method: immunoSEQ multiplex PCR. The profile shows 50,000 to 65,000 clones, roughly 79% of them singletons. The sample in question was PBMCs, obtained before any cancer treatment. These receptors were collected from a man between 40 and 70 years old with stage II lung adenocarcinoma.

This rearrangement joins TRBV5-1 to TRBJ2-5; 7 bases are shared with TRBD1. The CDR3 spans 15 residues. V was pared by 2 bases and J by 2 bases, with 6 bases of the junction left unmatched. Germline CDR1 is SGHRS and CDR2 is YFSETQ. DNA for the CDR3: TGCGCCAGCAGCTTAGGACAGGCCCTGCAAGAGACCCAGTACTTC. It encodes CASSLGQALQETQYF.

The rearrangement links TRBV29-1 to TRBJ1-4; D not certain. The V end lost 6 bases, the J end lost 0 bases, and 11 bases lay between the germline ends. This CDR3 has 14 amino acids. CDR1 is SQVTM and CDR2 is ANQGSEA in the germline V gene. CDR3 loop: CSVLSVATNEKLFF. The CDR3 nucleotides are TGCAGCGTACTTTCAGTTGCAACTAATGAAAAACTGTTTTTT.

The gene calls are TRBV6-6 and TRBJ2-1; 8 nucleotides line up with TRBD1. The CDR3 is made up of 12 amino acids. The trim removed 6 bases at V and 9 bases at J, leaving 4 bases unmatched. In germline, CDR1 is MNHNY, CDR2 SVGAGI (reference sequence). The CDR3 loop reads CASRRQGSEQFF. CDR3 nucleotide sequence: TGTGCCAGCAGAAGACAGGGGAGTGAGCAGTTCTTC.

The V gene is TRBV29-1, the J gene TRBJ2-2; 8 bases are shared with TRBD1. CDR1 is SQVTM, CDR2 ANQGSEA, per germline. This CDR3 is 14 amino acids long. V shed 5 bases and J 2 bases; nucleotides not matched to a gene: 4. The DNA for the CDR3 is TGCAGCGTTCGGCAGGGGGCTAACACCGGGGAGCTGTTTTTT. Its translation: CSVRQGANTGELFF.

The rearrangement joins TRBV4-1 to TRBJ2-2; D assignment may be TRBD1 or TRBD2 (5 bases each). CDR3 length: 15 residues. The V gene's germline CDR1 is MGHRA and CDR2 YSYEKL. V shed 1 base and J shed 0 bases, with 6 bases lying between them. The DNA for the CDR3 is TGCGCCAGCAGCCAAGGAGGGGCGAACACCGGGGAGCTGTTTTTT. Amino acid sequence: CASSQGGANTGELFF.

This clone appeared many times. This chain links TRBV10-3 with TRBJ1-1; D unclear. Trimming removed 10 bases from V and 1 base from J, with 13 bases in between. The CDR3 consists of 13 residues. CDR1 is ENHRY, CDR2 SYGVKD, per germline. CDR3 nucleotides: TGTGCCACGAACAAAAAGGGGAACACTGAAGCTTTCTTT. Residues: CATNKKGNTEAFF.

This clone was counted a single time. The chain recombines TRBV7-6 with TRBJ2-6; a weak D match, TRBD1 (5 bases). V was trimmed by 2 bases and J by 2 bases, leaving 16 bases between them. The CDR3 loop spans 18 amino acids. Per germline, CDR1 SGHVS and CDR2 FNYEAQ. Here the CDR3 reads CASSLMQGSPPGANVLTF. The CDR3 DNA reads TGTGCCAGCAGCTTAATGCAGGGATCTCCTCCTGGGGCCAACGTCCTGACTTTC.

The V and J genes are TRBV5-6 and TRBJ2-7; 14 nucleotides line up with TRBD2. The trim removed 4 bases at V and 5 bases at J, leaving 5 bases unmatched. The CDR3 has 15 residues. Germline V CDR1 and CDR2: SGHDT, YYEEEE. CDR3 bases: TGTGCCAGCAGCACGACTAGCGGGAGGGTCCACGAGCAGTACTTC. Amino acid sequence: CASSTTSGRVHEQYF. The entire variable domain, with the rest obtained from reference TRBV5-6 and TRBJ2-7, is as follows: DAGVTQSPTHLIKTRGQQVTLRCSPKSGHDTVSWYQQALGQGPQFIFQYYEEEERQRGNFPDRFSGHQFPNYSSELNVNALLLGDSALYLCASSTTSGRVHEQYFGPGTRLTVT.

The V gene is TRBV9, the J gene TRBJ1-5; tentatively, D is TRBD1 (5 bases). Trimming shortened V by 3 bases and J by 5 bases, and 12 bases separated the two germline ends. This CDR3 comprises 14 residues. Germline CDR1 and CDR2: SGDLS and YYNGEE. The CDR3 nucleotides are TGTGCCAGCAGCGCTCAGGGCCTAGATCAGCCCCAGCATTTT. Its protein is CASSAQGLDQPQHF.

The genes are TRBV7-9 and TRBJ2-7; 9 nucleotides agree with TRBD1. Germline V gene lookup returns CDR1 SEHNR and CDR2 FQNEAQ (reference sequence). V was pared by 5 bases and J by 1 base, with 6 bases of the junction left unmatched. The CDR3 is made up of 15 amino acids. The CDR3 sequence: CASSLWDRASYEQYF. In DNA, the CDR3 is TGTGCCAGCAGCCTATGGGACAGGGCTTCCTACGAGCAGTACTTC.

The chain employs TRBV10-3 and TRBJ1-1, with D possibly TRBD1 on 5 matching bases. In germline, CDR1 is ENHRY, CDR2 SYGVKD. There are 14 residues in the CDR3. The V and J ends lost 2 bases and 1 base respectively, with 8 bases between them. CDR3 amino acids: CAISEGGANTEAFF. The CDR3 DNA follows: TGTGCCATCAGTGAGGGCGGGGCGAACACTGAAGCTTTCTTT.

In its sample, this clone was seen a few times. The chain recombines TRBV9 with TRBJ2-2, with TRBD1 matching 8 bases. Germline V gene sequence: CDR1 SGDLS, CDR2 YYNGEE. The CDR3 spans 15 residues. V shed 4 bases and J 3 bases; nucleotides not matched to a gene: 5. CDR3 DNA sequence: TGTGCCAGCAGCAAACAGGGGGGTGACACCGGGGAGCTGTTTTTT. It is translated as CASSKQGGDTGELFF.

J is TRBJ2-2 and V is TRBV6-1, with D possibly being TRBD1 (5 bases). Trimming pared 6 bases from V and 2 bases from J, leaving 7 bases between. The CDR3 loop spans 13 amino acids. The germline V gene encodes CDR1 MNHNS and CDR2 SASEGT. In nucleotides, the CDR3 is TGTGCCAGCAGGCGGACAAACACCGGGGAGCTGTTTTTT. Its protein product is CASRRTNTGELFF.

This clone was seen once. J is TRBJ2-1 and V is TRBV11-3, with 11 bases matching TRBD1. The CDR3 covers 16 residues. Looked up from germline, CDR1 is SGHNT and CDR2 is YENEEA. The junction had 9 bases not matched to a gene; V was cut back by 4 bases and J by 7 bases. CDR3 nucleotides: TGTGCCAGCAGCTCGACCGGGACAGGGGGTTTGAATGAGCAGTTCTTC. Its protein product is CASSSTGTGGLNEQFF. Supplemented by reference TRBV11-3 and TRBJ2-1, the full variable domain reads EAGVVQSPRYKIIEKKQPVAFWCNPISGHNTLYWYLQNLGQGPELLIRYENEEAVDDSQLPKDRFSAERLKGVDSTLKIQPAELGDSAVYLCASSSTGTGGLNEQFFGPGTRLTVL.

By sample share, this clone is medium-sized. The V and J genes are TRBV9 and TRBJ1-3, with D possibly matching TRBD1 (5 bases). Germline V gene sequence: CDR1 SGDLS, CDR2 YYNGEE. The CDR3 covers 15 residues. V was shortened by 4 bases and J by 2 bases, with 13 bases between the two germline ends. The CDR3 here is CASSQRGEAGNTIYF. The CDR3 DNA reads TGTGCCAGCAGCCAGAGAGGGGAGGCTGGAAACACCATATATTTT.

The chain employs TRBV19 and TRBJ1-5; the D gene is possibly TRBD1 (5 bases). The CDR3 loop spans 17 amino acids. Trimming left V 6 bases short and J 0 bases short, with 18 bases between. Germline-derived CDR1 and CDR2 are LNHDA and SQIVND (reference sequence). The CDR3 DNA reads TGTGCCAGTAGGTTGGGGGGTTCCCTTTATAGCAATCAGCCCCAGCATTTT. Protein: CASRLGGSLYSNQPQHF.

The chain uses TRBV14 and TRBJ1-2; D gene uncertain. CDR3 length: 13 amino acids. V was pared by 5 bases and J by 2 bases, with 9 bases between. Germline CDR1 reads SGHDN; CDR2 reads FVKESK. The CDR3 nucleotides read TGTGCCAGCAGCGTACAGAAGAACTATGGCTACACCTTC. It translates to CASSVQKNYGYTF.

This rearrangement joins TRBV11-2 to TRBJ2-2; D might be TRBD2 (6 bases). The CDR3 spans 14 residues. Germline V gives CDR1 SGHAT, CDR2 FQNNGV. With 0 bases removed from V and 14 bases from J, the gap between germline ends came to 16 bases. As DNA, the CDR3 is TGTGCCAGCAGCTTAGACCCCGCCGGGAGAGAACTGTTTTTT. Its translation: CASSLDPAGRELFF.

CDR3 sequence (DNA): TGCGCCAGCAGCTGGGCGACAGGCGGTGACTACGAGCAGTACTTC. Translated: CASSWATGGDYEQYF. The J gene is TRBJ2-7, the V gene TRBV5-1; D possibly corresponds to TRBD1 (6 bases). CDR1 and CDR2 (germline): SGHRS, YFSETQ. CDR3 size: 15 residues. Trimming pared 3 bases from V and 3 bases from J, leaving 16 bases between.

The CDR3 sequence is CASSSGGNPTKQFF. For the CDR3, the DNA is TGTGCCAGCAGCTCGGGGGGAAACCCAACTAAGCAGTTCTTC. The rearrangement links TRBV6-4 to TRBJ2-1, with 7 bases that match TRBD2. Germline values: CDR1 MRHNA, CDR2 SNTAGT. V shed 6 bases, J shed 11 bases, and the junction held 13 bases outside the gene matches. The CDR3 length is 14 residues.

The chain has TRBV7-8 and TRBJ2-7; D assignment may be TRBD1 or TRBD2 (5 bases each). The germline V gene encodes CDR1 SGHVS and CDR2 FQNEAQ. The ends were cut back, 4 bases at V and 1 base at J, with 11 bases in the middle. This CDR3 contains 14 residues. In nucleotides, the CDR3 is TGTGCCAGCAGCTCCGGGACGCAATCCTACGAGCAGTACTTC. This codes for CASSSGTQSYEQYF.

The V and J genes are TRBV5-4 and TRBJ2-5, with 10 nucleotides matching TRBD1. CDR1 SGHNT and CDR2 YYREEE come from the germline V gene (reference sequence). The V gene end was trimmed by 9 bases and the J gene end by 4 bases; junction bases not matched to a gene: 9. The CDR3 runs to 14 residues. CDR3 region: CATLDRGPRETQYF. The CDR3 DNA reads as TGTGCCACCTTAGACAGGGGGCCTCGAGAGACCCAGTACTTC.

The chain joins TRBV7-9 to TRBJ1-2, with a tentative D call TRBD1 (6 bases). From germline, CDR1 is SEHNR and CDR2 FQNEAQ (reference sequence). Trimming cost V 3 bases and J 2 bases, with 19 bases left between them. The CDR3 loop spans 17 amino acids. The CDR3: CASSFSGGLNGNYGYTF. The DNA of the CDR3 is TGTGCCAGCAGCTTTTCGGGGGGCTTAAACGGGAACTATGGCTACACCTTC.

This chain links TRBV28 with TRBJ2-7; D is undetermined. From germline, CDR1 is MDHEN and CDR2 SYDVKM. Trimming stripped 4 bases from V and 2 bases from J, with 18 bases between. CDR3 length: 16 amino acids. In nucleotides, the CDR3 is TGTGCCAGCAGTTCCATAGGTGAGAGCCAACCCTACGAGCAGTACTTC. The encoded protein is CASSSIGESQPYEQYF.

This chain uses TRBV11-3 with TRBJ1-1; 7 bases agree with TRBD1. Losses at the gene ends were 5 bases for V and 10 bases for J; bases not matched to a gene: 10. The CDR3 loop spans 13 amino acids. Germline lookup yields CDR1 SGHNT and CDR2 YENEEA. CDR3 loop: CASSRTGLVPAFF. In DNA, the CDR3 is TGTGCCAGCAGCCGGACAGGCTTAGTTCCAGCTTTCTTT.

The rearrangement links TRBV7-9 to TRBJ1-1, with D perhaps TRBD1 (5 bases). Germline assignment: CDR1 SEHNR and CDR2 FQNEAQ (reference sequence). The CDR3 spans 13 residues. V was shortened by 4 bases and J by 11 bases, with 17 bases between the two germline ends. The CDR3 nucleotides read TGTGCCAGCAGCTCCACAGGTGCCTATTCGGCTTTCTTT. Protein: CASSSTGAYSAFF.

CDR3 DNA: TGTGCCAGCAGCCTAGGGGTTTTAACCTACGAGCAGTACTTC. Protein sequence: CASSLGVLTYEQYF. The V call is TRBV11-2, the J call TRBJ2-7, with D perhaps TRBD1 (5 bases). The CDR3 covers 14 residues. CDR1 and CDR2 from the germline V gene are SGHAT and FQNNGV. V was shortened by 5 bases and J by 2 bases, with 13 bases between the two germline ends.

The chain links TRBV11-3 to TRBJ2-1; possible D gene TRBD2, 5 bases. Germline V gene lookup returns CDR1 SGHNT and CDR2 YENEEA. V gave up 5 bases and J gave up 4 bases, with 15 bases separating them. The CDR3 is 15 residues long. The CDR3: CASSPDYSQYNEQFF. The CDR3, as DNA: TGTGCCAGCAGCCCCGACTATTCGCAGTACAATGAGCAGTTCTTC.

On this clone itself: Other DNA variants within this sample encode the same CDR3. The chain carries TRBV6-5 and TRBJ2-7; D is uncertain. CDR3 length: 12 amino acids. Trimming stripped 0 bases from V and 2 bases from J, with 2 bases between. Germline assignment: CDR1 MNHEY and CDR2 SVGAGI. CDR3 sequence (DNA): TGTGCCAGCAGTTACTCGCCCTACGAGCAGTACTTC. It yields the protein CASSYSPYEQYF.